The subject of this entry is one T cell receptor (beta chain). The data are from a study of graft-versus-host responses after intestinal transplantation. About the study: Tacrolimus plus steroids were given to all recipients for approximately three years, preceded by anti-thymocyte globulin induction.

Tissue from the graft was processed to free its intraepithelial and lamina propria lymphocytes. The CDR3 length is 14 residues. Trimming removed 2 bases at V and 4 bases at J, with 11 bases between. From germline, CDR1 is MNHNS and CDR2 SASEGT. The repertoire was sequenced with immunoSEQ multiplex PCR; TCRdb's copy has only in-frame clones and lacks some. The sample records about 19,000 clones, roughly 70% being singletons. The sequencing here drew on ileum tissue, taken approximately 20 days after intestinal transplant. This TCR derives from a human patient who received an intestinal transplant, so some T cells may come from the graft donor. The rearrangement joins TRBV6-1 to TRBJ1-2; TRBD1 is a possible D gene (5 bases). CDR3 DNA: TGTGCCAGCAGTGAAAGTGCTGGGGCCTATGGCTACACCTTC. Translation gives CASSESAGAYGYTF.